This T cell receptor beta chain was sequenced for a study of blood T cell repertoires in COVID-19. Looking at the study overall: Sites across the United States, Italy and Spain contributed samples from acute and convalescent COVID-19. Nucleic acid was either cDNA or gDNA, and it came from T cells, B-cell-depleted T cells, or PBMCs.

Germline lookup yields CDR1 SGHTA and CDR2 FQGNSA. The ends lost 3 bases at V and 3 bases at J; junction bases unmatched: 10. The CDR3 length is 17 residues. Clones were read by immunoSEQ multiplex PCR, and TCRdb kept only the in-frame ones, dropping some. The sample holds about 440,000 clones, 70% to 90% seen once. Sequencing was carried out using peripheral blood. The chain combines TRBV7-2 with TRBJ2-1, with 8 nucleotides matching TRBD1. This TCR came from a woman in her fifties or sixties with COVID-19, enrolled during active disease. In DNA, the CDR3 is TGTGCCAGCAGCTTGGGTCCCCACAGGGGGATCTACAATGAGCAGTTCTTC. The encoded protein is CASSLGPHRGIYNEQFF.